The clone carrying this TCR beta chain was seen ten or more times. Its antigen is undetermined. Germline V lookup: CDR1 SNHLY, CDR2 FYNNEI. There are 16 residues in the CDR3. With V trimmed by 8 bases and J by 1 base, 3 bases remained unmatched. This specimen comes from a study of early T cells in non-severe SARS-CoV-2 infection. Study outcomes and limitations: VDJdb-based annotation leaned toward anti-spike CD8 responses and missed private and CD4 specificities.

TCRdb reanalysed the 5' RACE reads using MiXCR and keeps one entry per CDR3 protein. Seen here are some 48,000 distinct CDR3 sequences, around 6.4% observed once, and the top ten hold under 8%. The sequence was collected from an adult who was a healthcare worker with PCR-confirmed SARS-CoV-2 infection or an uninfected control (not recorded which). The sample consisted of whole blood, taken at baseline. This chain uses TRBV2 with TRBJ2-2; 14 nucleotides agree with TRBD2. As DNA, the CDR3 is TGTGCCAGCCGCGGACTAGCGGGAGGGAACACCGGGGAGCTGTTTTTT. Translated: CASRGLAGGNTGELFF.